One and the same sample provided the 32 T cell receptor beta chains below, sequenced in a study of OX40 agonist ivuxolimab in advanced cancers. Some clones are missing from TCRdb's copy, which holds only in-frame ones; the method was immunoSEQ multiplex PCR. The sample holds more than 20,000 clones, approximately 87% seen once. This material consisted of CD4+ or CD8+ T cells sorted from blood, taken in a trial of the OX40 agonist ivuxolimab. The source of these receptors is an adult with an advanced solid tumor such as melanoma, head and neck, liver or kidney cancer.

The chain carries TRBV5-1 and TRBJ2-7; 10 nucleotides agree with TRBD1. Germline V gene data show CDR1 as SGHRS and CDR2 as YFSETQ. CDR3 length equals 18 residues. The V and J ends lost 4 bases and 7 bases, in that order; junction bases with no gene match: 20. The CDR3 DNA reads TGCGCCAGCAGCCGGGGGGACAGGGGTCATTGGCCCCCATCTGAGCAGTACTTC. Its translation: CASSRGDRGHWPPSEQYF. The whole variable domain, filled in from reference TRBV5-1 and TRBJ2-7, reads KAGVTQTPRYLIKTRGQQVTLSCSPISGHRSVSWYQQTPGQGLQFLFEYFSETQRNKGNFPGRFSGRQFSNSRSEMNVSTLELGDSALYLCASSRGDRGHWPPSEQYFGPGTRLTVT.

This clone was seen a single time. The V call is TRBV13, the J call TRBJ2-3; D is undetermined. The CDR3 has 12 residues. CDR1 and CDR2 from the germline V gene are PRHDT and FYEKMQ (reference sequence). V lost 5 bases and J lost 4, with 7 bases in between. The chain's CDR3 is CASSPAADTQYF. The CDR3 DNA sequence: TGTGCCAGCAGCCCCGCCGCAGATACGCAGTATTTT.

The rearrangement uses TRBV12-5 and TRBJ1-1; D call uncertain. Per the germline V gene, CDR1 is LGHNT and CDR2 is FRNRAP. The germline V and J ends were trimmed by 6 bases and 8 bases, with 13 bases remaining between them. The length of the CDR3 is 12 residues. The CDR3 spells CASGFTVLEAFF. The CDR3 coding sequence is TGTGCTAGTGGCTTCACAGTACTGGAAGCTTTCTTT.

CDR3 DNA sequence: TGTGCCAGCAGTTTGTTTGAGGATCAGCCCCAGCATTTT. Its protein is CASSLFEDQPQHF. The chain carries TRBV28 and TRBJ1-5; no definite D call. Germline V gene sequence: CDR1 MDHEN, CDR2 SYDVKM. V lost 3 bases, J lost 5 bases, and 8 bases lay in between. This CDR3 has 13 residues. Combining the CDR3 with reference TRBV28 and TRBJ1-5 gives the whole variable domain DVKVTQSSRYLVKRTGEKVFLECVQDMDHENMFWYRQDPGLGLRLIYFSYDVKMKEKGDIPEGYSVSREKKERFSLILESASTNQTSMYLCASSLFEDQPQHFGDGTRLSIL.

The chain links TRBV19 to TRBJ1-5; D uncertain. V dropped 3 bases and J dropped 6 bases, with 12 bases sitting between them. Germline values: CDR1 LNHDA, CDR2 SQIVND (reference sequence). The CDR3 runs 14 residues. The CDR3 loop reads CASSILPRGQPQHF. For the CDR3, the DNA is TGTGCCAGTAGTATCCTACCTCGAGGTCAGCCCCAGCATTTT. Full variable domain (rest looked up from reference TRBV19 and TRBJ1-5): DGGITQSPKYLFRKEGQNVTLSCEQNLNHDAMYWYRQDPGQGLRLIYYSQIVNDFQKGDIAEGYSVSREKKESFPLTVTSAQKNPTAFYLCASSILPRGQPQHFGDGTRLSIL.

The chain carries TRBV14 and TRBJ2-1; no firm D call. Germline CDR1 SGHDN, CDR2 FVKESK. With 0 bases removed from V and 6 bases from J, the gap between germline ends came to 6 bases. The CDR3 runs to 13 residues. The CDR3 DNA is TGTGCCAGCAGCCAAGACGAGAGCAATGAGCAGTTCTTC. It translates to CASSQDESNEQFF.

The chain is built from TRBV28 and TRBJ1-1; D is unresolved. Per the germline V gene, CDR1 is MDHEN and CDR2 is SYDVKM. This CDR3 spans 13 amino acids. Trimming shortened V by 1 base and J by 5 bases, and 8 bases separated the two germline ends. CDR3 amino acids: CASSLFGRTEAFF. The CDR3, as DNA: TGTGCCAGCAGTTTATTTGGGAGGACTGAAGCTTTCTTT.

This clone appeared a few times. The V call is TRBV19, the J call TRBJ2-1, with no clear D. V was shortened by 0 bases and J by 4 bases, with 4 bases between the two germline ends. This CDR3 comprises 13 residues. CDR1 and CDR2 (germline): LNHDA, SQIVND (reference sequence). CDR3 sequence reads: CASSIDLYNEQFF. DNA for the CDR3: TGTGCCAGTAGTATAGACCTTTACAATGAGCAGTTCTTC.

The chain recombines TRBV27 with TRBJ1-1, with D uncertain. The CDR3 totals 13 residues. Germline assignment: CDR1 MNHEY and CDR2 SMNVEV (reference sequence). V shed 5 bases and J shed 0 bases, with 7 bases lying between them. The chain's CDR3 is CASSKHMNTEAFF. CDR3 bases: TGTGCCAGCAGTAAACACATGAACACTGAAGCTTTCTTT.

The J gene is TRBJ1-1, the V gene TRBV27; D gene unclear. The CDR3 extends over 14 amino acids. Germline CDR1 and CDR2: MNHEY and SMNVEV (reference sequence). V was trimmed by 0 bases and J by 1 base, leaving 6 bases between them. As DNA, the CDR3 is TGTGCCAGCAGTTTATCGAGCCAGAACACTGAAGCTTTCTTT. The encoded protein is CASSLSSQNTEAFF.

The count of this clone is one. This chain joins TRBV2 and TRBJ2-7; D gene unclear. The CDR3 has 11 amino acids. The germline CDR1 and CDR2 sequences are SNHLY and FYNNEI. Trimming took off 8 bases at V and 7 bases at J, with 12 bases between the two ends. The CDR3 sequence is CASRSVGEQYF. CDR3 DNA: TGTGCCAGCCGATCCGTGGGAGAGCAGTACTTC.

This sequence joins TRBV9 and TRBJ2-2; D not certain. Germline assignment: CDR1 SGDLS and CDR2 YYNGEE. V gave up 1 base and J gave up 7 bases, with 8 bases separating them. The CDR3 consists of 13 residues. The CDR3 spells CASSVKGGGELFF. As DNA, the CDR3 is TGTGCCAGCAGCGTAAAGGGCGGCGGGGAGCTGTTTTTT.

This clone was seen more than once but under ten times. The genes are TRBV6-5 and TRBJ2-7, with D possibly TRBD1 on 5 matching bases. The CDR3 spans 11 residues. Germline values: CDR1 MNHEY, CDR2 SVGAGI. With 5 bases removed from V and 10 bases from J, the gap between germline ends came to 12 bases. The CDR3 here is CASSHGHRQYF. The DNA for the CDR3 is TGTGCCAGCAGTCACGGACACAGACAGTACTTC.

The rearrangement links TRBV11-3 to TRBJ2-1, with 13 bases identical to TRBD2. Germline CDR1 is SGHNT and CDR2 is YENEEA. V gave up 4 bases and J gave up 0 bases; unmatched junction bases: 3. The CDR3 runs 17 residues. The CDR3 DNA follows: TGTGCCAGCAGCTGGGGACTAGCGGGATACTCCTACAATGAGCAGTTCTTC. Translating gives CASSWGLAGYSYNEQFF.

This clone appeared once. The CDR3 nucleotides are TGTGCCAGCAGTTTACAGTCCGGGGAGCTGTTTTTT. This translates into CASSLQSGELFF. The V call is TRBV27, the J call TRBJ2-2; D remains unclear. Trimming stripped 2 bases from V and 6 bases from J, with 4 bases between. The CDR3 covers 12 residues. Germline CDR1 and CDR2: MNHEY and SMNVEV (reference sequence).

The chain employs TRBV13 and TRBJ1-2; D unresolved. The CDR3 spans 13 residues. Germline values: CDR1 PRHDT, CDR2 FYEKMQ (reference sequence). Trimming left V 2 bases short and J 5 bases short, with 9 bases between. The chain's CDR3 is CASSLNPPYGYTF. CDR3 in DNA: TGTGCCAGCAGCTTAAACCCCCCTTATGGCTACACCTTC. The full variable domain, with the rest looked up from reference TRBV13 and TRBJ1-2, is AAGVIQSPRHLIKEKRETATLKCYPIPRHDTVYWYQQGPGQDPQFLISFYEKMQSDKGSIPDRFSAQQFSDYHSELNMSSLELGDSALYFCASSLNPPYGYTFGSGTRLTVV.

There are a few counts of this clone. As DNA, the CDR3 is TGTGCCAGCAGCGTAGGATTTTATGGCTACACCTTC. Residues: CASSVGFYGYTF. The V call is TRBV9, the J call TRBJ1-2; D remains ambiguous. V was shortened by 0 bases and J by 5 bases, with 5 bases between the two germline ends. CDR1 is SGDLS and CDR2 is YYNGEE in the germline V gene. The CDR3 has 12 residues.

J is TRBJ2-7 and V is TRBV28, with D perhaps matching TRBD1 (5 bases). The V end lost 1 base, the J end lost 0 bases, and 7 bases lay between the germline ends. The V gene's germline CDR1 is MDHEN and CDR2 SYDVKM. The CDR3 is 14 amino acids. The CDR3 coding sequence is TGTGCCAGCAGTTTATTACAGGTCTCCTACGAGCAGTACTTC. Residues: CASSLLQVSYEQYF.

V usage is TRBV27 and J usage is TRBJ2-3; tentatively, D is TRBD2 (6 bases). Trimming stripped 5 bases from V and 10 bases from J, with 13 bases between. Germline V gives CDR1 MNHEY, CDR2 SMNVEV (reference sequence). The CDR3 loop spans 12 amino acids. The CDR3 DNA reads TGTGCCAGCAGTACCTTCTGGGGGGCGCAGTATTTT. Encoded protein: CASSTFWGAQYF.

This rearrangement joins TRBV7-6 to TRBJ2-1; D is unresolved. Germline V gene data show CDR1 as SGHVS and CDR2 as FNYEAQ. The CDR3 length is 11 residues. V was shortened by 5 bases and J by 7 bases, with 6 bases between the two germline ends. CDR3 in DNA: TGTGCCAGCAGCGCGATAAATGAGCAGTTCTTC. It yields the protein CASSAINEQFF.

The table lists this clone with a count of one. The CDR3 protein is CSVEKGGATEAFF. For the CDR3, the DNA is TGCAGCGTTGAAAAGGGAGGCGCCACTGAAGCTTTCTTT. The chain employs TRBV29-1 and TRBJ1-1, with D hard to call. Trimming removed 2 bases at V and 4 bases at J, with 11 bases between. CDR3 length: 13 amino acids. The germline V gene encodes CDR1 SQVTM and CDR2 ANQGSEA.

V is TRBV9 and J is TRBJ2-1; D is perhaps TRBD1 (6 bases). The V gene's germline CDR1 is SGDLS and CDR2 YYNGEE. The CDR3 totals 13 residues. Deletions cut 4 bases from V and 6 bases from J, with 11 bases between. This chain's CDR3 is CASSLQGRNEQFF. As DNA, the CDR3 is TGTGCCAGCAGCCTCCAGGGGCGCAATGAGCAGTTCTTC.

The chain's CDR3 is CASSYNSGSHNEQFF. Here the CDR3 DNA reads TGTGCCAGCAGTTATAATAGCGGGAGCCACAATGAGCAGTTCTTC. The genes are TRBV6-5 and TRBJ2-1, with TRBD2 matching 9 bases. The CDR3 has 15 residues. CDR1 and CDR2 from the germline V gene are MNHEY and SVGAGI. After removal of 3 bases from V and 5 bases from J, the junction contained 5 bases not matched to a gene.

The V call is TRBV6-5, the J call TRBJ1-1; D unclear. The V and J ends lost 2 bases and 2 bases respectively, with 12 bases between them. This CDR3 comprises 15 residues. CDR1 is MNHEY, CDR2 SVGAGI, per germline. CDR3 protein: CASSYTPHSNTEAFF. The CDR3 DNA follows: TGTGCCAGCAGTTACACGCCACACTCCAACACTGAAGCTTTCTTT.

V gene TRBV19 combines with J gene TRBJ2-1; D might be TRBD1 or TRBD2, each matching 5 bases. The CDR3 is 14 amino acids. V was clipped by 7 bases and J by 5 bases, with 15 bases between them. The germline V gene has CDR1 LNHDA and CDR2 SQIVND (reference sequence). CDR3 protein: CASNAGTANNEQFF. DNA for the CDR3: TGTGCCAGTAACGCCGGGACCGCAAACAATGAGCAGTTCTTC.

The V gene is TRBV19, the J gene TRBJ2-7, with D tentatively TRBD1 (7 bases). The CDR3 has 15 amino acids. Trimming removed 4 bases at V and 4 bases at J, with 17 bases between. Germline loops: CDR1 LNHDA, CDR2 SQIVND (reference sequence). The CDR3 bases are TGTGCCAGTAGTACCCTCCAGGGGGGTAGGTACGAGCAGTACTTC. This sequence encodes CASSTLQGGRYEQYF.

The chain combines TRBV6-4 with TRBJ2-1; D is perhaps TRBD1 (5 bases). Trimming left V 0 bases short and J 9 bases short, with 15 bases between. Germline CDR1 reads MRHNA; CDR2 reads SNTAGT. The CDR3 spans 15 residues. CDR3 coding DNA: TGTGCCAGCAGTGACTCAGTTCTGGACATAGGTGAGCAGTTCTTC. Translation: CASSDSVLDIGEQFF.

The genes are TRBV7-2 and TRBJ2-1; D is unresolved. Trimming stripped 5 bases from V and 6 bases from J, with 11 bases between. This CDR3 has 13 residues. The germline gives CDR1 SGHTA, CDR2 FQGNSA. CDR3 nucleotides: TGTGCCAGCAGCCCAGAGTTGAGCAATGAGCAGTTCTTC. Protein: CASSPELSNEQFF.

In its sample, this clone was seen a few times. The chain combines TRBV29-1 with TRBJ1-2; D possibly corresponds to TRBD1 (5 bases). The CDR3 covers 11 residues. V was trimmed by 4 bases and J by 7 bases, leaving 10 bases between them. Germline V CDR1 and CDR2: SQVTM, ANQGSEA. In nucleotides, the CDR3 is TGCAGCGTTGCGGGGGGAACTGGCTACACCTTC. This sequence encodes CSVAGGTGYTF. The entire variable domain, with the rest obtained from reference TRBV29-1 and TRBJ1-2, is as follows: SAVISQKPSRDICQRGTSLTIQCQVDSQVTMMFWYRQQPGQSLTLIATANQGSEATYESGFVIDKFPISRPNLTFSTLTVSNMSPEDSSIYLCSVAGGTGYTFGSGTRLTVV.

DNA of the CDR3: TGTGCCAGCAGCTTCTGGGACTCACAAGAGACCCAGTACTTC. Translated, it gives CASSFWDSQETQYF. The genes are TRBV25-1 and TRBJ2-5, with a tentative D call TRBD2 (6 bases). The V end was cut by 6 bases, the J end by 2 bases, with 13 bases between. Per germline, CDR1 MGHDK and CDR2 SYGVNS. This CDR3 is built from 14 residues.

The chain joins TRBV29-1 to TRBJ2-7, with D possibly TRBD1 on 5 matching bases. Germline V lookup: CDR1 SQVTM, CDR2 ANQGSEA. Between the trimmed V and J ends, which lost 4 bases and 2 bases, there was a span of 21 bases. This CDR3 region has 16 residues. CDR3 DNA: TGCAGCGTTGTTTTTAGGGGTCAAATTCACCCCTACGAGCAGTACTTC. The encoded protein is CSVVFRGQIHPYEQYF.

The J gene is TRBJ1-2, the V gene TRBV4-2; D not certain. The CDR3 is 15 amino acids. Per the germline V gene, CDR1 is LGHNA and CDR2 is YNFKEQ. Trimming took off 0 bases at V and 2 bases at J, with 10 bases between the two ends. The DNA for the CDR3 is TGTGCCAGCAGCCAAGATCGAACTCCCAACTATGGCTACACCTTC. Encoded protein: CASSQDRTPNYGYTF.